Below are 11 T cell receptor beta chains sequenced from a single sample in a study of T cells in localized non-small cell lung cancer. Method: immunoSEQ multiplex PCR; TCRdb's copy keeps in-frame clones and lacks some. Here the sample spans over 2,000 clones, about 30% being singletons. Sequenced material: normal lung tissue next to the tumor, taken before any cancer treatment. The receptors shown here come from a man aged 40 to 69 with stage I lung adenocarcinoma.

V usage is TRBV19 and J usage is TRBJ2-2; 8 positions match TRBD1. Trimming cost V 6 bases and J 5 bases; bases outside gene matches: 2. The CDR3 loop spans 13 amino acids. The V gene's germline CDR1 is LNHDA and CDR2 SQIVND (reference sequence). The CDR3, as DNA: TGTGCCAGTAGAGGACAGGGTACCGGGGAGCTGTTTTTT. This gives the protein CASRGQGTGELFF.

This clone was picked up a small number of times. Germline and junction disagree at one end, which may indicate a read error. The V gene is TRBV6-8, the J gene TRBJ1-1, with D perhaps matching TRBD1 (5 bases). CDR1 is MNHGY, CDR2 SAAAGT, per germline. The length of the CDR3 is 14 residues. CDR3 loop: CVSSYSARVAEAFF. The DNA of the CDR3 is TGTGTCAGCAGTTACTCGGCCAGGGTAGCTGAAGCTTTCTTT.

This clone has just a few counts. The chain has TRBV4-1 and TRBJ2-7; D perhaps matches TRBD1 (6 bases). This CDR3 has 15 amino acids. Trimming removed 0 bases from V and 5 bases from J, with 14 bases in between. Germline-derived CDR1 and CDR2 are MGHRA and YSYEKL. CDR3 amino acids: CASSQDSGGVDEQYF. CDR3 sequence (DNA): TGCGCCAGCAGCCAAGACTCTGGGGGCGTGGACGAGCAGTACTTC.

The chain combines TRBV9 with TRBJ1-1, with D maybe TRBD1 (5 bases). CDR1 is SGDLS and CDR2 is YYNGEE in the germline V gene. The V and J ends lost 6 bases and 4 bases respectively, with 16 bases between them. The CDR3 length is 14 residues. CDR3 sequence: CASIGTTLGTEAFF. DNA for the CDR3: TGTGCCAGCATTGGGACGACCCTGGGCACTGAAGCTTTCTTT.

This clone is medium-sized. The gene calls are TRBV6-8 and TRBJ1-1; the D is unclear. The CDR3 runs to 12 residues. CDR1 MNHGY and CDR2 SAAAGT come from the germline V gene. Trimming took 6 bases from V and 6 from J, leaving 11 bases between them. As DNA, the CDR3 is TGTGCCAGCAGGGCGGCTACCCCTGAAGCTTTCTTT. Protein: CASRAATPEAFF.

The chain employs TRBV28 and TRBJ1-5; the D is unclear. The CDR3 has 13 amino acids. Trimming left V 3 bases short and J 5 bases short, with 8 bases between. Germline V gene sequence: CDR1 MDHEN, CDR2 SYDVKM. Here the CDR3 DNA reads TGTGCCAGCAGTTTGGGCTGGGATCAGCCCCAGCATTTT. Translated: CASSLGWDQPQHF.

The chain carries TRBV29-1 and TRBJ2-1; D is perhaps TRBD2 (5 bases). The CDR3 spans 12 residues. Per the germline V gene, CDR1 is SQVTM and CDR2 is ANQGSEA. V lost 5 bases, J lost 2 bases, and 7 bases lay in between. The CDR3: CSVNGAYNEQFF. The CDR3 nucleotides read TGCAGCGTTAACGGGGCCTACAATGAGCAGTTCTTC.

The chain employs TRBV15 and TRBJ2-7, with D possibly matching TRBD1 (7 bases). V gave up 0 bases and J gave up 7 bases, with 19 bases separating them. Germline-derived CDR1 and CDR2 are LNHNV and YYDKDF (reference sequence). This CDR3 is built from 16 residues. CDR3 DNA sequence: TGTGCCACCAGCAGAGATCTAGGGACAGCGGCGGGAGAGCAGTACTTC. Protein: CATSRDLGTAAGEQYF. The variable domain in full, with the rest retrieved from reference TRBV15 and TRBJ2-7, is DAMVIQNPRYQVTQFGKPVTLSCSQTLNHNVMYWYQQKSSQAPKLLFHYYDKDFNNEADTPDNFQSRRPNTSFCFLDIRSPGLGDTAMYLCATSRDLGTAAGEQYFGPGTRLTVT.

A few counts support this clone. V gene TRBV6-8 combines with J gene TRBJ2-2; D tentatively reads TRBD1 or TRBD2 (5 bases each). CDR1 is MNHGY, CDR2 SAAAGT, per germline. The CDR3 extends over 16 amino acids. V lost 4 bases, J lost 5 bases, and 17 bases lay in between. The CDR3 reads CASSSVIGGETGELFF. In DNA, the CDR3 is TGTGCCAGCAGTTCGGTCATTGGGGGAGAGACCGGGGAGCTGTTTTTT.

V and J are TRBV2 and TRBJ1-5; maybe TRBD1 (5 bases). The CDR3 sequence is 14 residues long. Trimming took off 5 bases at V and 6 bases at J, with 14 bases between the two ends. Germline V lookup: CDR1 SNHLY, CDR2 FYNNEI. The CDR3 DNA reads TGTGCCAGCAGTTTCGACAGTCCATTTCAGCCCCAGCATTTT. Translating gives CASSFDSPFQPQHF.

DNA of the CDR3: TGTGCCAGTAACACGGTTCCTAACTATGGCTACACCTTC. Translation gives CASNTVPNYGYTF. V and J are TRBV19 and TRBJ1-2; D uncertain. With 7 bases removed from V and 0 bases from J, the gap between germline ends came to 9 bases. CDR1 and CDR2 (germline): LNHDA, SQIVND (reference sequence). This CDR3 is 13 amino acids long.